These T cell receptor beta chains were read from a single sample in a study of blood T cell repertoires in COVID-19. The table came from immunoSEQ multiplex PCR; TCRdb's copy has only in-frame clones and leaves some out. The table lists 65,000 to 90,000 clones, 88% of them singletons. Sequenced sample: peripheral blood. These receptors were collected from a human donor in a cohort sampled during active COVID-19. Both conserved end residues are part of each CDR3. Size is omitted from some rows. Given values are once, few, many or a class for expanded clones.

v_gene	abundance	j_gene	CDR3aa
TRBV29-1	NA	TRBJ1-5	CSVWTGRGDQPQHF
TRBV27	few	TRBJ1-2	CASSPNGGALYGYTF
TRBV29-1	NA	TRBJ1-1	CSAPGGVNTEAFF
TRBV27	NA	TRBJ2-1	CASSKNYRSISYNEQFF
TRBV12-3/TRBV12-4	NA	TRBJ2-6	CASRSSGANVLTF
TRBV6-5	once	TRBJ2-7	CASRKPGQGYEQYF
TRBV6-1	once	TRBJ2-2	CASSEVGVGELFF
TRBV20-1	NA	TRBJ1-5	CSAMRQPQHF
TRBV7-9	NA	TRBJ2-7	CASSLQERPYEQYF
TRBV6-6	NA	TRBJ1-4	CASSYPGTGEEKLFF